These 30 T cell receptor beta chains originate from one sample sequenced in a study of cytomegalovirus exposure and HLA in healthy donors. Vbeta (60) and Jbeta (13) primers were used in the PCR. Only in-frame clones appear in the TCRdb table, and some are missing; sequencing was by immunoSEQ multiplex PCR. This sample has about 140,000 clones, with almost 85% found just once. Sequenced material: PBMCs. Source of these receptors: a man between 18 and 35 years old in good health and CMV-seropositive.

The chain uses TRBV25-1 and TRBJ1-4, with D possibly being TRBD1 (5 bases). Germline CDR1 reads MGHDK; CDR2 reads SYGVNS. The V end lost 4 bases, the J end lost 2 bases, and 11 bases lay between the germline ends. This CDR3 comprises 15 residues. The DNA of the CDR3 is TGTGCCAGCAGTGCCGACAGAACCACTAATGAAAAACTGTTTTTT. Amino acid sequence: CASSADRTTNEKLFF.

V is TRBV19 and J is TRBJ1-1; a possible D gene is TRBD1 (6 bases). This CDR3 spans 14 amino acids. In germline, CDR1 is LNHDA, CDR2 SQIVND (reference sequence). V was trimmed by 7 bases and J by 1 base, leaving 13 bases between them. This chain's CDR3 is CASTWGGPNTEAFF. As DNA, the CDR3 is TGTGCCAGTACCTGGGGGGGGCCGAACACTGAAGCTTTCTTT.

The chain joins TRBV5-1 to TRBJ1-1; D is uncertain. From germline, CDR1 is SGHRS and CDR2 YFSETQ. V lost 4 bases, J lost 3 bases, and 10 bases lay in between. This CDR3 comprises 13 residues. CDR3 bases: TGCGCCAGCAGCCAGACGGGGTACACTGAAGCTTTCTTT. Its protein is CASSQTGYTEAFF.

The gene calls are TRBV5-4 and TRBJ1-2; D is perhaps TRBD1 (5 bases). Germline CDR1 is SGHNT and CDR2 is YYREEE (reference sequence). This CDR3 has 14 residues. V dropped 4 bases and J dropped 8 bases, with 18 bases sitting between them. CDR3 region: CASSPPQGRRGYTF. In nucleotides, the CDR3 is TGTGCCAGCAGCCCCCCCCAGGGTAGACGCGGCTACACCTTC.

As for this clone: Other nucleotide sequences in the sample specify the same CDR3. This rearrangement joins TRBV4-1 to TRBJ1-2; possible D gene TRBD1, 5 bases. V lost 4 bases, J lost 7 bases, and 7 bases lay in between. The CDR3 sequence is 11 residues long. The germline V gene has CDR1 MGHRA and CDR2 YSYEKL. DNA for the CDR3: TGCGCCAGCAGCCCGGGGGGTGGCTACACCTTC. The encoded protein is CASSPGGGYTF.

The V and J genes are TRBV4-1 and TRBJ1-4, with 10 bases aligning to TRBD1. The CDR3 is 15 residues long. CDR1 and CDR2 (germline): MGHRA, YSYEKL. V dropped 2 bases and J dropped 9; count of bases not matched to a gene: 6. The DNA for the CDR3 is TGCGCCAGCAGCCAAATTGGGACAGGGGATAAAAAACTGTTTTTT. Its translation: CASSQIGTGDKKLFF.

The chain carries TRBV4-2 and TRBJ1-1; 8 bases map to TRBD1. The CDR3 sequence is 15 residues long. Germline V lookup: CDR1 LGHNA, CDR2 YNFKEQ. Losses at the gene ends were 0 bases for V and 6 bases for J; bases not matched to a gene: 6. CDR3 bases: TGTGCCAGCAGCCAAGATTGGCAGGGGGCCTCTGAAGCTTTCTTT. Translation: CASSQDWQGASEAFF.

V and J are TRBV25-1 and TRBJ2-1; D ambiguous. The V end was cut by 1 base, the J end by 1 base, with 8 bases between. The CDR3 totals 15 residues. CDR1 MGHDK and CDR2 SYGVNS come from the germline V gene. The CDR3 DNA sequence: TGTGCCAGCAGTGAATCAGAAGCGTCCTACAATGAGCAGTTCTTC. This translates into CASSESEASYNEQFF.

The J gene is TRBJ2-3, the V gene TRBV6-5; D is unclear. From germline, CDR1 is MNHEY and CDR2 SVGAGI. V gave up 2 bases and J gave up 2 bases, with 5 bases separating them. This CDR3 spans 13 amino acids. The CDR3, as DNA: TGTGCCAGCAGTTACACTAACACAGATACGCAGTATTTT. Residues: CASSYTNTDTQYF.

This clone was recorded a few times. The chain links TRBV28 to TRBJ1-5; TRBD1 is a possible D gene (6 bases). Germline V CDR1 and CDR2: MDHEN, SYDVKM. The CDR3 is made up of 16 amino acids. V was pared by 7 bases and J by 5 bases, with 21 bases between. DNA for the CDR3: TGTGCCAGCATAGGGGGTGGACAGTCGACTTATCAGCCCCAGCATTTT. It is translated as CASIGGGQSTYQPQHF.

A word on this clone: The junction departs from germline at one end; a sequencing error may be responsible. The genes are TRBV2 and TRBJ2-3, with D maybe TRBD2 (5 bases). The CDR3 contains 10 residues. Germline V gene lookup returns CDR1 SNHLY and CDR2 FYNNEI. The CDR3 coding sequence is TGTGCCAGCAGTGAAGATTTGACTATCTTT. It encodes CASSEDLTIF.

The V and J genes are TRBV6-6 and TRBJ1-5; 7 nucleotides match TRBD1. Germline trimming cut 6 bases from V and 2 bases from J; bases unmatched to any gene: 7. CDR1 MNHNY and CDR2 SVGAGI come from the germline V gene (reference sequence). CDR3 length: 15 amino acids. The CDR3 DNA is TGTGCCAGCAGCGGACAGGATCTAGGCAATCAGCCCCAGCATTTT. This gives the protein CASSGQDLGNQPQHF.

The chain couples TRBV6-5 to TRBJ2-1; TRBD1 agrees at 10 bases. CDR1 and CDR2 from the germline V gene are MNHEY and SVGAGI. J lost 2 bases, V lost 4 bases, and 2 bases had no gene match. This CDR3 comprises 15 residues. CDR3 loop: CASSSDRGTYNEQFF. As DNA, the CDR3 is TGTGCCAGCAGTTCGGACAGGGGGACCTACAATGAGCAGTTCTTC.

The chain employs TRBV5-1 and TRBJ2-7, with D possibly matching TRBD2 (5 bases). Trimming removed 0 bases from V and 6 bases from J, with 16 bases in between. CDR3 length: 15 amino acids. Germline loops: CDR1 SGHRS, CDR2 YFSETQ. CDR3: CASSLEGVGFGEQYF. CDR3 DNA sequence: TGCGCCAGCAGCTTGGAGGGAGTAGGTTTCGGCGAGCAGTACTTC.

The chain employs TRBV18 and TRBJ1-2, with a weak D call TRBD1 (6 bases). Germline V gene data show CDR1 as KGHSH and CDR2 as LQKENI. This CDR3 has 14 amino acids. Trimming pared 0 bases from V and 7 bases from J, leaving 12 bases between. The CDR3 DNA follows: TGTGCCAGCTCACCACCTAGCACAGGGTCTGGCTACACCTTC. It yields the protein CASSPPSTGSGYTF.

This chain links TRBV30 with TRBJ2-1; 7 nucleotides line up with TRBD2. V trimming: 2 bases; J trimming: 0 bases; junction bases outside the gene matches: 1. CDR1 GTSNPN and CDR2 SVGIG come from the germline V gene (reference sequence). The CDR3 is 14 amino acids. The CDR3 DNA is TGTGCCTGGAGTCAGCGGGACTCCTACAATGAGCAGTTCTTC. It yields the protein CAWSQRDSYNEQFF.

This clone was seen more than once but under ten times. The rearrangement joins TRBV5-1 to TRBJ1-1; D is perhaps TRBD1 (5 bases). V was pared by 4 bases and J by 0 bases, with 13 bases between. This CDR3 spans 15 amino acids. Germline CDR1 reads SGHRS; CDR2 reads YFSETQ. The CDR3 here is CASSKDTFMNTEAFF. The CDR3 DNA follows: TGCGCCAGCAGCAAGGACACTTTTATGAACACTGAAGCTTTCTTT.

This CDR3 reads CASAFSPGIGTEAFF. CDR3 DNA sequence: TGTGCCAGCGCCTTCTCCCCCGGGATAGGCACTGAAGCTTTCTTT. V gene TRBV9 combines with J gene TRBJ1-1; D is unclear. Germline V gene lookup returns CDR1 SGDLS and CDR2 YYNGEE. V was shortened by 7 bases and J by 4 bases, with 20 bases between the two germline ends. The CDR3 consists of 15 residues.

This clone occurred once. The chain uses TRBV7-9 and TRBJ2-5, with D possibly TRBD1 on 6 matching bases. With 1 base removed from V and 3 bases from J, the gap between germline ends came to 15 bases. The length of the CDR3 is 16 residues. The V gene's germline CDR1 is SEHNR and CDR2 FQNEAQ (reference sequence). Here the CDR3 reads CASSLEPWAGEETQYF. Here the CDR3 DNA reads TGTGCCAGCAGCTTAGAACCTTGGGCAGGGGAAGAGACCCAGTACTTC.

This rearrangement joins TRBV9 to TRBJ2-1, with D possibly matching TRBD1 (5 bases). V lost 0 bases and J 3 bases, leaving 10 bases between the germline ends. CDR3 size: 15 residues. Per the germline V gene, CDR1 is SGDLS and CDR2 is YYNGEE. The CDR3 here is CASSVEGAVYNEQFF. The CDR3 region has the DNA TGTGCCAGCAGCGTAGAAGGGGCCGTCTACAATGAGCAGTTCTTC.

The CDR3, as DNA: TGTGCCAGCAGCCGGGGGTCGGTGAACACTGAAGCTTTCTTT. Translated: CASSRGSVNTEAFF. This chain uses TRBV5-4 with TRBJ1-1; D is possibly TRBD1 (5 bases). CDR1 and CDR2 (germline): SGHNT, YYREEE (reference sequence). V lost 4 bases to trimming and J lost 0 bases, with 10 bases between them. The length of the CDR3 is 14 residues.

The V gene is TRBV28, the J gene TRBJ2-7, with D possibly matching TRBD2 (7 bases). There are 15 residues in the CDR3. Germline V CDR1 and CDR2: MDHEN, SYDVKM. V lost 7 bases to trimming and J lost 2 bases, with 18 bases between them. CDR3 sequence (DNA): TGTGCCAGCATCCCAAGGGGGGGAGTACCCTACGAGCAGTACTTC. This codes for CASIPRGGVPYEQYF.

The chain joins TRBV6-6 to TRBJ1-4; 8 bases line up with TRBD1. Germline V gene lookup returns CDR1 MNHNY and CDR2 SVGAGI (reference sequence). V shed 7 bases, J shed 4 bases, and the junction held 5 bases outside the gene matches. The CDR3 contains 14 residues. CDR3 in DNA: TGTGCCAGCATTAGACAGGGGTTTAATGAAAAACTGTTTTTT. This codes for CASIRQGFNEKLFF.

This clone was picked up one time. The chain couples TRBV19 to TRBJ2-2; D is unresolved. Germline CDR1 is LNHDA and CDR2 is SQIVND (reference sequence). This CDR3 spans 14 amino acids. The ends were cut back, 0 bases at V and 5 bases at J, with 7 bases in the middle. Here the CDR3 reads CASSIDEVTGELFF. CDR3 bases: TGTGCCAGTAGTATAGATGAGGTGACCGGGGAGCTGTTTTTT.

The gene calls are TRBV5-4 and TRBJ2-7; 11 bases map to TRBD2. The CDR3 is 17 amino acids. The germline CDR1 and CDR2 sequences are SGHNT and YYREEE (reference sequence). J was trimmed by 2 bases and V by 4 bases; bases with no gene match: 11. The CDR3 loop reads CASSVTSSGLAAYEQYF. The CDR3 DNA follows: TGTGCCAGCAGCGTAACGTCGTCGGGACTAGCGGCCTACGAGCAGTACTTC.

J is TRBJ1-1 and V is TRBV29-1; TRBD1 matches 7 bases. Germline V gene data show CDR1 as SQVTM and CDR2 as ANQGSEA. V was pared by 3 bases and J by 0 bases, with 7 bases of the junction left unmatched. This CDR3 has 15 residues. CDR3 protein: CSVDGAGGLNTEAFF. The CDR3 DNA sequence: TGCAGCGTTGATGGGGCAGGGGGATTGAACACTGAAGCTTTCTTT.

The chain joins TRBV6-5 to TRBJ2-1; unclear D gene. The V gene lost 7 bases and the J gene lost 9 bases, with 10 bases spanning the gap. The CDR3 spans 11 residues. Germline values: CDR1 MNHEY, CDR2 SVGAGI. DNA for the CDR3: TGTGCCAGCACAGATTTCCTTGAGCAGTTCTTC. This encodes CASTDFLEQFF.

V is TRBV5-1 and J is TRBJ2-7, with 10 bases aligning to TRBD1. This CDR3 comprises 15 residues. The germline V gene has CDR1 SGHRS and CDR2 YFSETQ. V lost 0 bases to trimming and J lost 6 bases; unmatched junction nucleotides: 6. The CDR3 region has the DNA TGCGCCAGCAGCTTGGAGGCGACAGGGGGCTTCGAGCAGTACTTC. As protein: CASSLEATGGFEQYF.

J is TRBJ1-2 and V is TRBV5-1; 7 bases line up with TRBD1. CDR3 length: 15 amino acids. The V gene end was trimmed by 4 bases and the J gene end by 4 bases; junction bases not matched to a gene: 10. In germline, CDR1 is SGHRS, CDR2 YFSETQ. CDR3 loop: CASSASTTGTYGYTF. The CDR3 region has the DNA TGCGCCAGCAGCGCCTCAACGACAGGGACCTATGGCTACACCTTC.

The chain recombines TRBV5-1 with TRBJ2-5, with 7 bases that match TRBD2. This CDR3 is built from 19 residues. The junction had 15 bases not matched to a gene; V was cut back by 1 base and J by 0 bases. Germline loops: CDR1 SGHRS, CDR2 YFSETQ. The DNA for the CDR3 is TGCGCCAGCAGCTTGTACGAGTTCCCGGCTAGCGGTTACCAAGAGACCCAGTACTTC. This encodes CASSLYEFPASGYQETQYF.